A selection of T cell receptor beta chains follows, all from one sample in a study of T cell repertoires in cytomegalovirus infection. TCRdb itself ran the reads through MiXCR, one entry per CDR3 protein. The sample contains more than 150,000 distinct CDR3 sequences, roughly 20% of which appear only once. Sequences were obtained from PBMCs. Every receptor here comes from a human donor in good health (CMV status not recorded). Some clones in this sample may be carry-over from other donors' samples. The CDR3 runs from the conserved cysteine through the conserved F or W. D genes are given only for firm matches. Expanded clones are given a class, and other clones once, few, many or no size at all.

clone_size j_call v_call d_call cdr3_nt cdr3_aa
few TRBJ2-5 TRBV11-3 - TGTGCCAGCAGCCGGGCACTCCAAGAGACCCAGTACTTC CASSRALQETQYF
few TRBJ2-2 TRBV7-3 - TGTGCCAGCAGCGCACAGGGAGACACCGGGGAGCTGTTTTTT CASSAQGDTGELFF
many TRBJ1-5 TRBV7-2 - TGTGCCAGCAGCTTAGCAGGTTGGGAGAATCAGCCCCAGCATTTT CASSLAGWENQPQHF
- TRBJ2-1 TRBV20-1 - TGCAGTGCTAGAGAGCGCAACTCCTACAATGAGCAGTTCTTC CSARERNSYNEQFF
many TRBJ1-5 TRBV6-1 - TGTGCCAGCAGTGCCCGGGCCCAGGATCAGCCCCAGCATTTT CASSARAQDQPQHF
many TRBJ2-7 TRBV7-2 - TGTGCCAGCAGCCCCAACGCCCCTCCGGGCGAGCAGTACTTC CASSPNAPPGEQYF
many TRBJ1-6 TRBV28 - TGTGCCAGCAGTCGGATCGATAATTCACCCCTCCACTTT CASSRIDNSPLHF
few TRBJ2-1 TRBV18 TRBD2 TGTGCCAGCACCCCGGGGGGAGTTTCCTACAATGAGCAGTTCTTC CASTPGGVSYNEQFF
- TRBJ2-1 TRBV4-1 TRBD2 TGCGCCAGCAGCGAGCTAGCGGGGTCTGTGAATGAGCAGTTCTTC CASSELAGSVNEQFF
- TRBJ2-5 TRBV5-1 - TGCGCCAGCAGCTTGGGAGGGACGGACCTCGAGACCCAGTACTTC CASSLGGTDLETQYF
many TRBJ2-1 TRBV7-9 TRBD1 TGTGCCAGCAGCTCTCTGGACAGGGGGTGGGCCAATGAGCAGTTCTTC CASSSLDRGWANEQFF
- TRBJ2-7 TRBV28 - TGTGCCAGCAGTCGACCCTCAGGACGGGGTACCTACGAGCAGTACTTC CASSRPSGRGTYEQYF
many TRBJ2-1 TRBV11-3 TRBD2 TGTGCCAGCAGCTCCGGGACTAGCGGGACTTCCTACAATGAGCAGTTCTTC CASSSGTSGTSYNEQFF
- TRBJ2-1 TRBV9 TRBD2 TGTGCCAGCAGCGTAGCGACTAGCGCGGGGGGGGAGCAGTTCTTC CASSVATSAGGEQFF
- TRBJ1-6 TRBV5-1 - TGCGCCAGCAGCTTGGACGGGTCGAGGAATTCACCCCTCCACTTT CASSLDGSRNSPLHF
- TRBJ1-1 TRBV6-2/TRBV6-3 - TGTGCCAGCAGTTACGTGAACACTGAAGCTTTCTTT CASSYVNTEAFF
- TRBJ2-5 TRBV10-3 TRBD1 TGTGCCATCAGTGGACAGGGGGTCGGGACCCAGTACTTC CAISGQGVGTQYF
- TRBJ2-1 TRBV20-1 TRBD2 TGCAGTGCTAGATCAGGACTAGCGGGAGGCCCTTACAATGAGCAGTTCTTC CSARSGLAGGPYNEQFF
many TRBJ2-5 TRBV28 - TGTGCCAGCAGTTTTGGGGTCTTGGAGACCCAGTACTTC CASSFGVLETQYF
few TRBJ1-1 TRBV29-1 - TGCAGCGTTGGGGGGGACACTGAAGCTTTCTTT CSVGGDTEAFF
- TRBJ2-1 TRBV19 - TGTGCCAGTAGTATAGATCCCCTAGCAAGCCCAGAACCCTTATACAATGAGCAGTTCTTC CASSIDPLASPEPLYNEQFF
few TRBJ2-2 TRBV18 TRBD1 TGTGCCAGCTCACTTACCGACAGGGTGGACACCGGGGAGCTGTTTTTT CASSLTDRVDTGELFF
few TRBJ2-7 TRBV28 - TGTGCCAGCAGCCTCACTTACGCCGAGCAGTACTTC CASSLTYAEQYF
many TRBJ2-5 TRBV7-7 - TGTGCTAGCAGCCCTGGCTGGATTCAAGAGACCCAGTACTTC CASSPGWIQETQYF
few TRBJ1-2 TRBV14 - TGTGCCAGCAGCCCGCTGACAGGTTCTAACTATGGCTACACCTTC CASSPLTGSNYGYTF
- TRBJ1-2 TRBV28 - TGTGCCAGCGTGGGGGGAGCCACCTCCTATGGCTACACCTTC CASVGGATSYGYTF
many TRBJ2-3 TRBV12-3/TRBV12-4 TRBD2 TGTGCCAGCAGTTGGGGGACTAGCGGGATCCCCACAGATACGCAGTATTTT CASSWGTSGIPTDTQYF
- TRBJ2-1 TRBV5-1 TRBD2 TGCGCCAGCAGCTTGTGGCGGGGGAACTACAATGAGCAGTTCTTC CASSLWRGNYNEQFF
- TRBJ2-3 TRBV4-2 - TGTGCCAGCAGCCAAGATGCCCTCACAGATACGCAGTATTTT CASSQDALTDTQYF
few TRBJ1-5 TRBV11-3 - TGTGCCAGCAGCTTAGACTTGGTCCGAGAAGGCAATCAGCCCCAGCATTTT CASSLDLVREGNQPQHF
- TRBJ1-1 TRBV28 - TGTGCCAGCAGCCCCCACCCCAAACAAGCTTTCTTT CASSPHPKQAFF
few TRBJ1-5 TRBV28 - TGTGCCAGCAGTTCCCTCTCCGTGAGTCAGCCCCAGCATTTT CASSSLSVSQPQHF
many TRBJ1-2 TRBV7-9 TRBD1 TGTGCCAGCAGCCCAGGGGACAGAAACTATGGCTACACCTTC CASSPGDRNYGYTF
many TRBJ1-2 TRBV7-2 - TGTGCCAGCAGCCCGGGGGGGGCGGGGGTGCGGCGTGGCTACACCTTC CASSPGGAGVRRGYTF
few TRBJ2-1 TRBV20-1 TRBD2 TGCAGTGCTAGAGATCAAGCGGGGGGGCAAGGGTTCTTC CSARDQAGGQGFF
few TRBJ2-3 TRBV2 - TGTGCCAGCAGTGAGTTGGGGGTCGCAGATACGCAGTATTTT CASSELGVADTQYF
many TRBJ2-5 TRBV7-2 - TGTGCCAGCAGCCGAGGGGGTCCAGAGACCCAGTACTTC CASSRGGPETQYF
many TRBJ2-3 TRBV6-1 TRBD1 TGTGCCAGCAAGGCCAGGACAGGGGCCACAGATACGCAGTATTTT CASKARTGATDTQYF
- TRBJ2-7 TRBV29-1 - TGCAGCGTTGAGGGTGGCCAGTCCTACGAGCAGTACTTC CSVEGGQSYEQYF
- TRBJ2-2 TRBV12-3/TRBV12-4 - TGTGCCAGCAGCTCACCCCCGGGCCGACACAGGGATCTGTTTTTT CASSSPPGRHRDLFF
- TRBJ2-1 TRBV25-1 - TGTGCCAGCAGTGAATCTACAGAGCTCTACAATGAGCAGTTCTTC CASSESTELYNEQFF
few TRBJ1-1 TRBV7-2 TRBD1 TGTGCCAGCAGCGACCGGGACAGGGGGCGCGACACTGAAGCTTTCTTT CASSDRDRGRDTEAFF
few TRBJ1-2 TRBV10-3 TRBD1 TGTGCCATCACCGCTTCAGGGGGAGACTATGGCTACACCTTC CAITASGGDYGYTF
few TRBJ1-2 TRBV19 - TGTGCCAGTAGTAGTGCTAGGCCGCTCTATGGCTACACCTTC CASSSARPLYGYTF
- TRBJ2-5 TRBV7-2 TRBD1 TGTGCCAGCAGCGTCGACAGGGGAAAGACCCAGTACTTC CASSVDRGKTQYF
- TRBJ2-3 TRBV9 TRBD2 TGTGCCAGCAGCGCCCGGACTAGTATGAGCACAGATACGCAGTATTTT CASSARTSMSTDTQYF
many TRBJ2-2 TRBV11-1 - TGTGCCAGCAGCAACACGTGGAACGGGGAGCTGTTTTTT CASSNTWNGELFF
- TRBJ2-6 TRBV5-4 TRBD1 TGTGCCAGCAGACAATTACGGGACAGGGGGCCTGGGGCCAACGTCCTGACTTTC CASRQLRDRGPGANVLTF
many TRBJ2-7 TRBV3-1 TRBD2 TGTGCCAGCAGCCAAGGACTAGCGGGACGGACGAGGGAGCAGTACTTC CASSQGLAGRTREQYF
many TRBJ2-3 TRBV7-3 TRBD2 TGTGCCAGCAGCCCCAGCGGGGGGGATAGGAGAGATACGCAGTATTTT CASSPSGGDRRDTQYF
- TRBJ2-1 TRBV19 TRBD2 TGTGCCAGTAGTGTGCTAGCGGGAGGGCCGGATGAGCAGTTCTTC CASSVLAGGPDEQFF
- TRBJ2-7 TRBV11-1 - TGTGCCAGCAGCTTAGCGTTTGCATACGATCAGTACTTC CASSLAFAYDQYF
- TRBJ2-7 TRBV28 - TGTGCCAGCATCCTTAGCGGAGGTTCCTACGAGCAGTACTTC CASILSGGSYEQYF
few TRBJ2-1 TRBV10-3 - TGTGCCATCAGTGAGTCGGGCGGACCCTACAATGAGCAGTTCTTC CAISESGGPYNEQFF
- TRBJ2-2 TRBV5-4 - TGTGCCAGCAGCTTGGCGGACTCCAAAGGGTCCGGGGAGCTGTTTTTT CASSLADSKGSGELFF
few TRBJ1-1 TRBV7-9 - TGTGCCAGCAGCTTCATACAGGGCATGACTGAAGCTTTCTTT CASSFIQGMTEAFF
many TRBJ1-5 TRBV2 - TGTGCCAGCAGTGAAGAGCAGGGTATTCAGCCCCAGCATTTT CASSEEQGIQPQHF
few TRBJ1-5 TRBV7-9 - TGTGCCAGCAGCTTAGGGGCCCTTCCCCAGCATTTT CASSLGALPQHF
few TRBJ1-1 TRBV5-4 TRBD1 TGTGCCAGCGGGACAGGGGGAACGCCCACTGAAGCTTTCTTT CASGTGGTPTEAFF
many TRBJ1-6 TRBV7-2 - TGTGCCAGCAGCCCAGCGGATACAACAAATTCACCCCTCCACTTT CASSPADTTNSPLHF